This T cell receptor (beta chain) was profiled in a study of cytomegalovirus exposure and HLA in healthy donors. This clone was seen only once. PCR employed 60 Vbeta and 13 Jbeta primers. The method was immunoSEQ multiplex PCR; TCRdb's version includes in-frame clones alone and lacks a portion of them. The data hold some 150,000 clones, with over 70% observed a single time. V lost 5 bases to trimming and J lost 3 bases; unmatched junction nucleotides: 6. The CDR3 has 14 residues. This chain connects TRBV23-1 to TRBJ1-2; 7 nucleotides line up with TRBD1. Being an ORF, TRBV23-1 has a function that is uncertain. This clonotype was obtained from a man in his thirties or forties in good health and CMV-seropositive. The sequenced material came from PBMCs. Here the CDR3 reads CASSLDRVHYGYTF. In DNA form, the CDR3 reads TGCGCCAGCAGTTTAGACAGGGTTCACTATGGCTACACCTTC.